A selection of T cell receptor beta chains follows, all from one sample in a study of shared clonotypes between healthy human individuals. Profiled with immunoSEQ multiplex PCR; TCRdb holds only in-frame clones, not every one. Of around 450,000 clones listed, roughly 77% were seen once; the top ten hold about 12%. Sequencing was carried out using PBMCs. These receptors all come from a woman aged 40 to 50 in good health. Some clones in this sample may be carry-over from other donors' samples. CDR3s include the opening cysteine and the closing phenylalanine or tryptophan. The order of the fields is V gene, CDR3 length, CDR3 protein.

V: TRBV11-3; length: 13; CDR3: CASSQNYGSEQYF
V: TRBV6-6; length: 16; CDR3: CASSRKSFDSPYGYTF
V: TRBV6-4; length: 15; CDR3: CASSAVAEGADTQYF
V: TRBV29-1; length: 14; CDR3: CSVFGGPEVDTQYF
V: TRBV5-1; length: 16; CDR3: CASSLEGSPGTDTQYF
V: TRBV7-8; length: 15; CDR3: CASSSSGTKFYEQYF
V: TRBV9; length: 14; CDR3: CASSVGTSGYEQYF
V: TRBV2; length: 14; CDR3: CASSEAGDFTEAFF
V: TRBV10-2; length: 15; CDR3: CASSELGQNNEKLFF
V: TRBV29-1; length: 14; CDR3: CSVAGGDTSYEQYF
V: TRBV5-1; length: 18; CDR3: CASYRGGGGPLSTDTQYF
V: TRBV5-4; length: 16; CDR3: CASSTRTSGRYDTQYF
V: TRBV9; length: 15; CDR3: CASSVSGTRYNEQFF
V: TRBV7-9; length: 12; CDR3: CASSSPNYGYTF
V: TRBV10-2; length: 17; CDR3: CASSESTGTSGEDTQYF
V: TRBV29-1; length: 16; CDR3: CSVVGAGGFSYNEQFF
V: TRBV28; length: 14; CDR3: CASSQIRGNYGYTF
V: TRBV7-2; length: 15; CDR3: CASSLFWQGVYEQYF
V: TRBV2; length: 14; CDR3: CASSDTGSNYGYTF
V: TRBV7-6; length: 14; CDR3: CASSLEGGGETQYF
V: TRBV7-3; length: 13; CDR3: CASGTGPNNEQFF
V: TRBV11-2; length: 18; CDR3: CASSLGRAAGTPTYEQYF
V: TRBV5-6; length: 16; CDR3: CASSFRQGPLYNEQFF
V: TRBV9; length: 15; CDR3: CASSVAVWDNNEQFF
V: TRBV7-8; length: 14; CDR3: CASSSTSGPETQYF
V: TRBV6-1; length: 15; CDR3: CASSDSHLGTDTQYF
V: TRBV28; length: 15; CDR3: CASSQPLGRIEKLFF
V: TRBV27; length: 14; CDR3: CASKVALQNYEQYF
V: TRBV27; length: 17; CDR3: CASSLDRSHLSNYGYTF
V: TRBV15; length: 15; CDR3: CATSRDTAEYQPQHF
V: TRBV9; length: 14; CDR3: CASSADRDGGAEFF
V: TRBV19; length: 16; CDR3: CASSPPGSGGFYEQYF
V: TRBV6-5; length: 15; CDR3: CASTETGYDDYGYTF
V: TRBV5-1; length: 14; CDR3: CASRPAGGTDTQYF
V: TRBV7-6; length: 17; CDR3: CASSLRLVGLANTEAFF
V: TRBV4-2; length: 16; CDR3: CASSQDQTSGRGIQYF
V: TRBV7-2; length: 14; CDR3: CASSPAQGNYGYTF